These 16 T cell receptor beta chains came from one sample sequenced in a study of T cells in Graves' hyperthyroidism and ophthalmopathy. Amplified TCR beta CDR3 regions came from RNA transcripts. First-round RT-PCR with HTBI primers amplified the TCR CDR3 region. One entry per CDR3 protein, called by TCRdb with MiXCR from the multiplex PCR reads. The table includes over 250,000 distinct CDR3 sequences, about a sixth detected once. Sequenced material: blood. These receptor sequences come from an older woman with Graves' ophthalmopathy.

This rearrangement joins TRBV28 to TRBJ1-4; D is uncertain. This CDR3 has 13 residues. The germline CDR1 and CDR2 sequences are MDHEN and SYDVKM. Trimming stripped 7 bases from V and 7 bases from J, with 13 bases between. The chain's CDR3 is CASTRRRTEKLFF. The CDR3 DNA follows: TGTGCCAGCACCCGGCGGCGGACTGAAAAACTGTTTTTT.

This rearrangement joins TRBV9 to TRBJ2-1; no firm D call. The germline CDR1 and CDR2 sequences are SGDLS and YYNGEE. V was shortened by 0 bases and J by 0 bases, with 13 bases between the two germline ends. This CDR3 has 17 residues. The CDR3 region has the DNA TGTGCCAGCAGCGTAGCCCTTTCATTGAACTCCTACAATGAGCAGTTCTTC. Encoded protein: CASSVALSLNSYNEQFF.

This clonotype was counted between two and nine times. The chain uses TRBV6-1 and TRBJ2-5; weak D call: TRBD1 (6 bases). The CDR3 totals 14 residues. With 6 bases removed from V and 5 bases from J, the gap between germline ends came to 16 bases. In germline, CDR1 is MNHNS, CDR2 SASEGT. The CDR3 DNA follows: TGTGCCAGCAGAGGGCCAGGGGCAGGGGAGACCCAGTACTTC. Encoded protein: CASRGPGAGETQYF.

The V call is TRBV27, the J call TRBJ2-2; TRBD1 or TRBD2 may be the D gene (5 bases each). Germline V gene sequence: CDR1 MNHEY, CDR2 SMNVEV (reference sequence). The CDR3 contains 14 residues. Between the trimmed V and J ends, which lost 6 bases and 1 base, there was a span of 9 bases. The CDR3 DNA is TGTGCCAGCAGGAGGGGCAGGAACACCGGGGAGCTGTTTTTT. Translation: CASRRGRNTGELFF.

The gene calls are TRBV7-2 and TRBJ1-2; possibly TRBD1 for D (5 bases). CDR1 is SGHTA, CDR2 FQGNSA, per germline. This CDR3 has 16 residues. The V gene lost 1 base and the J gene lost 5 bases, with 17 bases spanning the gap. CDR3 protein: CASSLDLRVRVYGYTF. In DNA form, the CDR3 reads TGTGCCAGCAGCTTAGATCTCAGGGTGAGGGTGTATGGCTACACCTTC.

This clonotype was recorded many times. The CDR3 loop is CASSVESGDQPQHF. Here the CDR3 DNA reads TGTGCCAGCAGTGTCGAGTCAGGGGATCAGCCCCAGCATTTT. V and J are TRBV2 and TRBJ1-5; maybe TRBD1 (6 bases). The ends were cut back, 4 bases at V and 5 bases at J, with 12 bases in the middle. The germline V gene encodes CDR1 SNHLY and CDR2 FYNNEI. CDR3 length: 14 residues.

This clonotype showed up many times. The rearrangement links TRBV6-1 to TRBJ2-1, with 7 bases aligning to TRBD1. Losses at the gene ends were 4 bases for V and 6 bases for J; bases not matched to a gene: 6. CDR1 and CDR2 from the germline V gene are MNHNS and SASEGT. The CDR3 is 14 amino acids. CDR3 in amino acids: CASSAGTEFNEQFF. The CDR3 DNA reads TGTGCCAGCAGTGCCGGGACAGAGTTCAATGAGCAGTTCTTC.

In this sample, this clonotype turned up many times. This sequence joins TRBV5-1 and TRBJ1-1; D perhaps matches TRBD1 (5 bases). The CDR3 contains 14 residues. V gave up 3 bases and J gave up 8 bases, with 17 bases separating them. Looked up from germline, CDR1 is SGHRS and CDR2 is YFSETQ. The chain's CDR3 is CASSWSLRAGEAFF. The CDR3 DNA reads TGCGCCAGCAGCTGGTCCCTCCGGGCAGGGGAAGCTTTCTTT.

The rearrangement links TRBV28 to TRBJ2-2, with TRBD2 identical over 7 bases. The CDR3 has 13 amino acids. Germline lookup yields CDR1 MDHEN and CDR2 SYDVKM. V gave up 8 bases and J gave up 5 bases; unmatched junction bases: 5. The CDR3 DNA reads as TGTGCCAGCGGGGGAGGGTCGACCGGGGAGCTGTTTTTT. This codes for CASGGGSTGELFF.

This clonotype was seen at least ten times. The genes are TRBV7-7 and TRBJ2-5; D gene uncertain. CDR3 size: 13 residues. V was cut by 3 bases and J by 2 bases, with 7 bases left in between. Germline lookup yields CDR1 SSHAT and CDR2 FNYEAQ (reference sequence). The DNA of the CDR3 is TGTGCCAGCAGCTTTTTGCCACAAGAGACCCAGTACTTC. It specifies CASSFLPQETQYF. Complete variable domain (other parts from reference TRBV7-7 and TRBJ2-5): GAGVSQSPRYKVTKRGQDVTLRCDPISSHATLYWYQQALGQGPEFLTYFNYEAQPDKSGLPSDRFSAERPEGSISTLTIQRTEQRDSAMYRCASSFLPQETQYFGPGTRLLVL.

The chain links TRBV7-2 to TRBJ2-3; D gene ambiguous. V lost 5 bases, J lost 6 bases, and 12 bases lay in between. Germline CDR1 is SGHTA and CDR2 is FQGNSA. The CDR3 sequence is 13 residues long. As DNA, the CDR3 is TGTGCCAGCAGCCCCCGGCTCCAGGATACGCAGTATTTT. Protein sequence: CASSPRLQDTQYF.

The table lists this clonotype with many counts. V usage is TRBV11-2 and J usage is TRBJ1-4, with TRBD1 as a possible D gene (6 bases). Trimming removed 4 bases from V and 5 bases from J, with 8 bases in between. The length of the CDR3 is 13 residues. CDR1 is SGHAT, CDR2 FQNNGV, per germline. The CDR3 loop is CASSSQGNEKLFF. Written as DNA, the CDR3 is TGTGCCAGCAGCTCCCAGGGGAATGAAAAACTGTTTTTT.

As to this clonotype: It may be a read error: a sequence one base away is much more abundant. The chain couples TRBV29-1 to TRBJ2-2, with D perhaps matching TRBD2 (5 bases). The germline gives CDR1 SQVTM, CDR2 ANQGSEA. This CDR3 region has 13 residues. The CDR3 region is CSGVRTNTGELVF. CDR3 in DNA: TGCAGCGGGGTCCGGACGAACACCGGGGAGCTGGTTTTT.

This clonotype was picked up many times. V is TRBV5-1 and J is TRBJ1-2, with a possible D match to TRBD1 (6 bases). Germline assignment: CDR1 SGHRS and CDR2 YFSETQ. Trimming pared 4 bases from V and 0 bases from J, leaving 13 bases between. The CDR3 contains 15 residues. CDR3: CASSRGQNANYGYTF. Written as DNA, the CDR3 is TGCGCCAGCAGCCGCGGACAGAACGCTAACTATGGCTACACCTTC.

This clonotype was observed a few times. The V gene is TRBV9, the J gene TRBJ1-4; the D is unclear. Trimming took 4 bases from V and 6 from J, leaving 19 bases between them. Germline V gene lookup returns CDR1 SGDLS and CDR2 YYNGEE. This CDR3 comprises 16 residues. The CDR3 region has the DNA TGTGCCAGCAGCATGAGCCCCCACCCCTGGGATGAAAAACTGTTTTTT. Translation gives CASSMSPHPWDEKLFF. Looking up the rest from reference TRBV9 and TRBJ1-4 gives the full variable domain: DSGVTQTPKHLITATGQRVTLRCSPRSGDLSVYWYQQSLDQGLQFLIQYYNGEERAKGNILERFSAQQFPDLHSELNLSSLELGDSALYFCASSMSPHPWDEKLFFGSGTQLSVL.

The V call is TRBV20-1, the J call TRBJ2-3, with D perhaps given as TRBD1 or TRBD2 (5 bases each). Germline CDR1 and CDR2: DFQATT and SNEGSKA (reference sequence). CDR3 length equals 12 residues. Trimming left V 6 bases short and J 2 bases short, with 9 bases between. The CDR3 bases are TGCAGTGCATGGGACGCCACAGATACGCAGTATTTT. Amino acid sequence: CSAWDATDTQYF.